This TCR beta chain stems from a study of shared clonotypes between healthy human individuals. Findings and limits, study-wide: The study drew on few donors, limiting represented genetic and exposure-history diversity. Clonotypes shared by all four donors outscored non-shared clonotypes in generation probability.

Naive-designated CD8 cells lacked CD45RO, were positively enriched for CCR7, and omitted terminally differentiated effector memory CD45RA+ cells. Regarding this clone: What it binds is not known.

CDR3 length equals 16 residues. The germline gives CDR1 MGHRA, CDR2 YSYEKL. The table came from immunoSEQ multiplex PCR; TCRdb's copy has only in-frame clones and leaves some out. The sample has roughly 2 million clones, roughly 94% seen once. The sample consisted of naive CD8+ T cells sorted from blood. This receptor was taken from a man aged 18-30 years in good health. The J gene is TRBJ2-5, the V gene TRBV4-1, with TRBD2 matching 8 bases. The end of the DNA is better explained by TRBJ2-7, so the J call may be wrong. CDR3 residues: CASSQDPSGRYYEQYF. DNA for the CDR3: TGCGCCAGCAGCCAAGATCCTAGCGGGCGTTACTACGAGCAGTACTTC.